The next 21 T cell receptor beta chains were all read from a single sample in a study of blood T cells in healthy people across ages (dated by TCRdb to the mid-2010s). Libraries were built with 5' RACE. For sequencing, an Illumina HiSeq 2500 was employed. A second 7 to 11 cycle PCR used a sample-barcoded 5' primer and a J-beta primer mix. In-frame beta chains were kept once TCRdb had trimmed the public reads at Q25 with fastp and called clones with MiXCR. Rows are combined by CDR3 protein, so each entry shows the most common genes and DNA. The sample yields roughly 1,100,000 distinct CDR3 sequences; approximately 25% were counted once. The biggest ten clones account for 0.65% to 0.95% of the sample. The data were also submitted as part of a second study, on T cells of mothers and their children.

The sequencing input was blood. These receptors all come from a girl aged 2-15 years in good health.

This sequence joins TRBV4-1 and TRBJ2-1, with TRBD1 identical over 8 bases. CDR3 length: 14 residues. Looked up from germline, CDR1 is MGHRA and CDR2 is YSYEKL. Germline trimming cut 0 bases from V and 16 bases from J; bases unmatched to any gene: 11. CDR3 DNA: TGCGCCAGCAGCCAAGAGACAGGGGACCGTCCTAAATTCTTC. Translation gives CASSQETGDRPKFF.

This clonotype has just a few counts. The V gene is TRBV5-1, the J gene TRBJ1-3; TRBD1 aligns across 9 bases. The V gene's germline CDR1 is SGHRS and CDR2 YFSETQ. With V trimmed by 6 bases and J by 4 bases, 5 bases remained unmatched. The CDR3 is 14 residues long. CDR3 nucleotides: TGCGCCAGCACCGTGGACAGGGGAGGAAACACCATATATTTT. Translation: CASTVDRGGNTIYF.

Notes on this clonotype: The germline gene is not matched at one end of the junction; a read error may be the cause. The CDR3 is CASSVDWYQEAQYF. CDR3 DNA sequence: TGCGCCAGCAGCGTCGACTGGTACCAAGAGGCCCAGTACTTC. This sequence joins TRBV5-1 and TRBJ2-5, with D hard to call. This CDR3 spans 14 amino acids. Germline CDR1 reads SGHRS; CDR2 reads YFSETQ.

The chain has TRBV2 and TRBJ1-2, with a tentative D call TRBD1 (5 bases). The CDR3 has 17 amino acids. The V gene lost 0 bases and the J gene lost 0 bases, with 14 bases spanning the gap. Germline loops: CDR1 SNHLY, CDR2 FYNNEI. The CDR3 loop reads CASSEALGPGANYGYTF. Here the CDR3 DNA reads TGTGCCAGCAGTGAAGCCCTAGGTCCGGGGGCTAACTATGGCTACACCTTC.

This clonotype showed up just a few times. The chain recombines TRBV29-1 with TRBJ2-6; D gene unclear. The CDR3 has 14 amino acids. Looked up from germline, CDR1 is SQVTM and CDR2 is ANQGSEA. Trimming took 6 bases from V and 2 from J, leaving 11 bases between them. CDR3 region: CSVTDGTGANVLTF. The CDR3 bases are TGCAGCGTGACCGACGGAACTGGGGCCAACGTCCTGACTTTC.

CDR3 residues: CASSKGAGGGTQYF. The CDR3 coding sequence is TGTGCCAGCAGCAAAGGCGCCGGGGGTGGGACCCAGTACTTC. The chain employs TRBV7-9 and TRBJ2-5; maybe TRBD2 (6 bases). V lost 5 bases to trimming and J lost 7 bases, with 17 bases between them. Per the germline V gene, CDR1 is SEHNR and CDR2 is FQNEAQ (reference sequence). This CDR3 has 14 amino acids.

The V call is TRBV9, the J call TRBJ2-3; 13 positions match TRBD2. J was trimmed by 5 bases and V by 0 bases; bases with no gene match: 0. Germline assignment: CDR1 SGDLS and CDR2 YYNGEE. The CDR3 is 15 residues long. CDR3 loop: CASSVGTSGGDTQYF. The CDR3 region has the DNA TGTGCCAGCAGCGTAGGGACTAGCGGGGGAGATACGCAGTATTTT.

In this sample, this clonotype turned up a few times. The J gene is TRBJ1-1, the V gene TRBV12-3 or TRBV12-4; D uncertain. Trimming stripped 9 bases from V and 6 bases from J, with 14 bases between. CDR3 size: 12 residues. In nucleotides, the CDR3 is TGTGCCAGTGTTTTAGGCGGGGCTGAAGCTTTCTTT. This gives the protein CASVLGGAEAFF.

This clonotype has more than one count but fewer than ten. V is TRBV28 and J is TRBJ2-4, with D unclear. Deletions cut 3 bases from V and 0 bases from J, with 9 bases between. CDR3 length equals 15 residues. From germline, CDR1 is MDHEN and CDR2 SYDVKM. Here the CDR3 reads CASSLLGKAKNIQYF. For the CDR3, the DNA is TGTGCCAGCAGTTTGCTGGGTAAAGCCAAAAACATTCAGTACTTC.

The J gene is TRBJ2-3, the V gene TRBV12-3 or TRBV12-4, with TRBD1 matching over 9 bases. V gave up 6 bases and J gave up 0 bases; unmatched junction bases: 4. The CDR3 runs to 15 residues. The CDR3 sequence: CASRQDRGSTDTQYF. CDR3 DNA sequence: TGTGCCAGCAGACAAGACAGGGGGAGCACAGATACGCAGTATTTT.

This clonotype has only a few counts. The V and J genes are TRBV7-8 and TRBJ2-4; possibly TRBD1 for D (5 bases). The CDR3 loop spans 14 amino acids. Germline V gene lookup returns CDR1 SGHVS and CDR2 FQNEAQ. V dropped 2 bases and J dropped 8 bases, with 13 bases sitting between them. CDR3 nucleotides: TGTGCCAGCAGCTTAAACCAGGGTACATACATTCAGTACTTC. The encoded protein is CASSLNQGTYIQYF.

This clonotype was observed a few times. The rearrangement joins TRBV29-1 to TRBJ2-1, with TRBD2 identical over 13 bases. This CDR3 has 17 residues. The germline V gene has CDR1 SQVTM and CDR2 ANQGSEA. V lost 4 bases, J lost 4 bases, and 10 bases stayed unmatched. In DNA, the CDR3 is TGCAGCGTTGTAGGCGGTACTAGCGGGAGGGCATACAATGAGCAGTTCTTC. It specifies CSVVGGTSGRAYNEQFF.

In its sample, this clonotype was seen a few times. The chain is built from TRBV4-1 and TRBJ1-2; a weak D match, TRBD1 (5 bases). This CDR3 spans 13 amino acids. CDR1 and CDR2 from the germline V gene are MGHRA and YSYEKL. V gave up 6 bases and J gave up 13 bases, with 21 bases separating them. CDR3: CASRLRDGQGLTF. The CDR3 DNA is TGCGCCAGCAGGCTCCGGGACGGTCAAGGTCTCACCTTC.

The chain combines TRBV7-2 with TRBJ2-1; D is unclear. V was pared by 7 bases and J by 9 bases, with 13 bases between. Germline CDR1 reads SGHTA; CDR2 reads FQGNSA. CDR3 size: 12 residues. CDR3 residues: CASMDGLIEQFF. CDR3 coding DNA: TGTGCCAGCATGGACGGGTTAATTGAGCAGTTCTTC.

The genes are TRBV7-2 and TRBJ1-6; 11 nucleotides agree with TRBD1. The CDR3 is 16 amino acids. V lost 5 bases and J lost 8; bases outside the gene matches: 8. Germline CDR1 SGHTA, CDR2 FQGNSA. The CDR3 DNA reads as TGTGCCAGCAGCCCTCCACCGGGACAGGGGGATTCACCCCTCCACTTT. Its protein is CASSPPPGQGDSPLHF.

This clonotype was counted only a few times. The CDR3, as DNA: TGCGCCAGCAGCTTGGCTTCCGGGGCCGGCTACACCTTC. Its translation is CASSLASGAGYTF. The chain links TRBV5-1 to TRBJ1-2; D is perhaps TRBD1 (5 bases). CDR3 length equals 13 residues. The V end lost 0 bases, the J end lost 8 bases, and 11 bases lay between the germline ends. CDR1 SGHRS and CDR2 YFSETQ come from the germline V gene.

This clonotype was counted a few times. This sequence joins TRBV27 and TRBJ2-7, with a possible D match to TRBD1 (5 bases). The CDR3 is 14 amino acids. Germline V gene lookup returns CDR1 MNHEY and CDR2 SMNVEV (reference sequence). V lost 8 bases to trimming and J lost 3 bases, with 17 bases between them. CDR3 amino acids: CASGLSRRGYEQYF. In DNA form, the CDR3 reads TGTGCCAGCGGGTTGTCTCGTAGGGGCTACGAGCAGTACTTC.

This chain connects TRBV14 to TRBJ2-5; D is undetermined. The J call is in doubt because the DNA end fits TRBJ2-7 better. Germline V gene lookup returns CDR1 SGHDN and CDR2 FVKESK. This CDR3 has 13 residues. The CDR3 coding sequence is TGTGCCAGCAGCCATTCCCCAAACTACGAGCAGTACTTC. This gives the protein CASSHSPNYEQYF.

In its sample, this clonotype was seen a few times. The chain carries TRBV4-2 and TRBJ1-6; weak D call: TRBD1 (5 bases). V was clipped by 4 bases and J by 6 bases, with 13 bases between them. The CDR3 runs 15 residues. Germline CDR1 LGHNA, CDR2 YNFKEQ. As DNA, the CDR3 is TGTGCCAGCAGCCCCCCTCAGGGCCTTAATTCACCCCTCCACTTT. Amino acid sequence: CASSPPQGLNSPLHF.

Only one count was recorded for this clonotype. The CDR3 DNA sequence: TGCGCCAGCAGCTCGGACGGTCGTGGGAACACTGAAGCTTTCTTT. Protein product: CASSSDGRGNTEAFF. The chain combines TRBV5-1 with TRBJ1-1; no reliable D call. V was shortened by 3 bases and J by 1 base, with 13 bases between the two germline ends. Germline V CDR1 and CDR2: SGHRS, YFSETQ. The CDR3 consists of 15 residues.

About this clonotype: One end of the junction varies from germline; a read error may be responsible. This rearrangement joins TRBV7-2 to TRBJ2-3, with 9 bases lining up with TRBD2. Germline loops: CDR1 SGHTA, CDR2 FQGNSA. There are 15 residues in the CDR3. DNA for the CDR3: TGTGCCAGTAGCTTGTCTAGCGGGACCACCGGAACGCAGTATTTT. Its translation is CASSLSSGTTGTQYF. The full variable domain, with the rest looked up from reference TRBV7-2 and TRBJ2-3, is GAGVSQSPSNKVTEKGKDVELRCDPISGHTALYWYRQSLGQGLEFLIYFQGNSAPDKSGLPSDRFSAERTGGSVSTLTIQRTQQEDSAVYLCASSLSSGTTGTQYFGPGTRLTVL.